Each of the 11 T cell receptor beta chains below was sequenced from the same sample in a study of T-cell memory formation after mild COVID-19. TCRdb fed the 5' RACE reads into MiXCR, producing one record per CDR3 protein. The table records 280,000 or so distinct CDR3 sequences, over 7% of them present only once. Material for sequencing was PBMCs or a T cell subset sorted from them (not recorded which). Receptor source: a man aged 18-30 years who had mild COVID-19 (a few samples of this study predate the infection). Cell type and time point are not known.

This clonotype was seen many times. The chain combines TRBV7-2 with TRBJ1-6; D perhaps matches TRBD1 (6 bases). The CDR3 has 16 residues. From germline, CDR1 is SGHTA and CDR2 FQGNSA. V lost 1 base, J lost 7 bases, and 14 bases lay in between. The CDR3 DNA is TGTGCCAGCAGCTTAGGCATAGGGCAGGGGAATTCACCCCTCCACTTT. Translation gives CASSLGIGQGNSPLHF.

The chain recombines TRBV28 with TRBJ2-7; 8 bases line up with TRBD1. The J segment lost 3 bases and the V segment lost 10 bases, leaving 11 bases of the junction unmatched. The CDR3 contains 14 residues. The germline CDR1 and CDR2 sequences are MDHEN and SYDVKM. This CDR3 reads CATNPPGTGYEQYV. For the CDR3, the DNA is TGTGCCACCAATCCTCCCGGGACAGGCTACGAGCAGTACGTC.

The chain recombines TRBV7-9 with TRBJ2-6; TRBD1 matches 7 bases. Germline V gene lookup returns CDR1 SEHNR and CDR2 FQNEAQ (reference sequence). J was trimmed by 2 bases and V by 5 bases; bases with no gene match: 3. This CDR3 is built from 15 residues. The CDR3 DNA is TGTGCCAGCAGCCCCGGGACAGCTGGGGCCAACGTCCTGACTTTC. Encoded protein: CASSPGTAGANVLTF. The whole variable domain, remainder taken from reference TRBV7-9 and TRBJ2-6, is DTGVSQNPRHKITKRGQNVTFRCDPISEHNRLYWYRQTLGQGPEFLTYFQNEAQLEKSRLLSDRFSAERPKGSFSTLEIQRTEQGDSAMYLCASSPGTAGANVLTFGAGSRLTVL.

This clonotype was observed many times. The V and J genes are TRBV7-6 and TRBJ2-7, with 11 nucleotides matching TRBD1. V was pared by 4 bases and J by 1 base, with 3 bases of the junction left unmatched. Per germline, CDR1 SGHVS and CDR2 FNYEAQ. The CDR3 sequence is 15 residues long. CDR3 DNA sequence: TGTGCCAGCAGCTCCGGACAGGGGGCTTCCTACGAGCAGTACGTC. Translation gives CASSSGQGASYEQYV.

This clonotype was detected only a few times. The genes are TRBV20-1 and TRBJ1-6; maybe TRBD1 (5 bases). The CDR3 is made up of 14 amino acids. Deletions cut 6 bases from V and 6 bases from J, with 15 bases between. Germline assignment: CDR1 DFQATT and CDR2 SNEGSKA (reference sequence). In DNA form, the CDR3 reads TGCAGTGCCGTAGAGAGGGGCCGTAATTCACCCCTCCACTTT. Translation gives CSAVERGRNSPLHF.

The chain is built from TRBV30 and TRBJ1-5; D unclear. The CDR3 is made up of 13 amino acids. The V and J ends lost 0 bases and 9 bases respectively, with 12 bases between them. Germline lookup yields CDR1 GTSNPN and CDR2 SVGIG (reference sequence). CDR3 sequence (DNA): TGTGCCTGGAGTGTACCAGGTCCTTGGCCCCAGCATTTT. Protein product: CAWSVPGPWPQHF.

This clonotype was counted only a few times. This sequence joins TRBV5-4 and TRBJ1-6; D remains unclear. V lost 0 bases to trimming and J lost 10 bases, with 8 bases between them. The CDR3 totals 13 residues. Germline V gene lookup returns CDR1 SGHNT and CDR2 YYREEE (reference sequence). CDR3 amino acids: CASSLDGTSPLHF. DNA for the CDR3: TGTGCCAGCAGCTTGGACGGAACCTCACCCCTCCACTTT. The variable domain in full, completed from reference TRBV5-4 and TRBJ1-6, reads ETGVTQSPTHLIKTRGQQVTLRCSSQSGHNTVSWYQQALGQGPQFIFQYYREEENGRGNFPPRFSGLQFPNYSSELNVNALELDDSALYLCASSLDGTSPLHFGNGTRLTVT.

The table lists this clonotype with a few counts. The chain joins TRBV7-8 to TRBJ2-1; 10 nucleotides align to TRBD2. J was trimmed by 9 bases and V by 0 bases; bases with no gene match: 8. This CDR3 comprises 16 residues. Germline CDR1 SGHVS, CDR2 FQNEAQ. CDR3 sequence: CASSLAQLAGDIEQFF. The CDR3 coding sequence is TGTGCCAGCAGCTTAGCTCAGCTAGCGGGGGATATTGAGCAGTTCTTC.

The CDR3 loop reads CASRGSSGGTDTQYF. The CDR3 DNA follows: TGCGCCAGCAGGGGGAGTAGCGGGGGAACAGATACGCAGTATTTT. This chain joins TRBV5-1 and TRBJ2-3; 9 positions match TRBD2. Germline CDR1 reads SGHRS; CDR2 reads YFSETQ. CDR3 length equals 15 residues. Losses at the gene ends were 5 bases for V and 3 bases for J; bases not matched to a gene: 7.

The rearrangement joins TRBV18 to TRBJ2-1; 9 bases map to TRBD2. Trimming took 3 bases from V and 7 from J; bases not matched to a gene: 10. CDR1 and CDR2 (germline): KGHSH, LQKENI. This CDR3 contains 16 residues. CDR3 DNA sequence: TGTGCCAGCTCACCGACCGGGACTAGCCTCTCGAATGAGCAGTTCTTC. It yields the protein CASSPTGTSLSNEQFF.

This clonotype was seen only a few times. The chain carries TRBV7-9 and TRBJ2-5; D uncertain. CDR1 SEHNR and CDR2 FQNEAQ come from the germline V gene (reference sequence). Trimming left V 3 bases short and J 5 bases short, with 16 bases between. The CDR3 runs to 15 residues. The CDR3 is CASSFLDSGSETQYF. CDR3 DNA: TGTGCCAGCAGCTTTTTGGATTCGGGTTCGGAGACCCAGTACTTC.